This TCR beta chain is from a study of shared clonotypes between healthy human individuals. A word on this clone: Different DNA sequences within this sample yield the same CDR3.

The ends were cut back, 0 bases at V and 7 bases at J, with 7 bases in the middle. Germline V lookup: CDR1 DFQATT, CDR2 SNEGSKA (reference sequence). The CDR3 contains 11 residues. Some clones are missing from TCRdb's copy, which holds only in-frame ones; the method was immunoSEQ multiplex PCR. The sample has 2 million to 2.5 million clones, roughly 90% seen once; the top ten hold around 0.35%. The V and J genes are TRBV20-1 and TRBJ2-7; a possible D gene is TRBD2 (5 bases). The sequence derives from a man between 18 and 29 years old in good health. Some clones in this sample may be carry-over from other donors' samples. The material sequenced was naive CD4+ T cells from PBMCs. Sample subset: CD45RA+ positively selected. CDR3 region: CSARDPGEQYF. The CDR3 nucleotides are TGCAGTGCTAGAGATCCGGGAGAGCAGTACTTC.